This TCR beta chain was sequenced during a study of T cells after yellow fever vaccination. Study-level background: Those fractions that held only low numbers of cells were prepared using the SMART-Seq v4 Ultra Low Input RNA kit. Findings and caveats of the study: Clones that expanded after primary vaccination mostly reappeared after the booster (just under 98% CD4, 80% to 90% CD8). Contaminating bulk clonotypes could be abundant in FACS-sorted repertoires. Weaker overall, the secondary response nonetheless peaked faster (day 5 versus 15).

TCRdb called the 5' RACE reads again in MiXCR, with one record for every CDR3 protein. The sample contains over 300,000 distinct CDR3 sequences, about 3.5% of which appear only once. This clonotype was counted at least ten times. Antigen: not known. The receptor was derived from a man aged 18 to 30 who received the YFV17D yellow fever vaccine. The material sequenced was PBMCs, taken on the day of the yellow fever booster vaccination.

DNA of the CDR3: TGCAGCGTTGATGCGGGACAGGGAAACACCATATATTTT. Translated: CSVDAGQGNTIYF. The J gene is TRBJ1-3, the V gene TRBV29-1; 7 nucleotides match TRBD1. The CDR3 length is 13 residues. Germline V gives CDR1 SQVTM, CDR2 ANQGSEA. Unmatched junction bases numbered 3, after V lost 3 bases and J lost 4 bases.